The sample holds one count of the clone carrying this T cell receptor beta chain. Assay used: immunoSEQ multiplex PCR; TCRdb lists only in-frame clones, some missing. This table has 200,000 to 300,000 clones, around 87% appearing once. The data derive from a study of cytomegalovirus exposure and HLA in healthy donors. The CDR3 has 15 residues. After removal of 3 bases from V and 5 bases from J, the junction contained 10 bases not matched to a gene. In germline, CDR1 is SGHDT, CDR2 YYEEEE. The chain joins TRBV5-6 to TRBJ1-2, with 7 bases identical to TRBD1. Sequenced: PBMCs. The clonotype originates from a man between 18 and 29 years old in good health and CMV-seronegative. For the CDR3, the DNA is TGTGCCAGCAGCTCCCCGGGACAGCGGAGATATGGCTACACCTTC. This gives the protein CASSSPGQRRYGYTF.